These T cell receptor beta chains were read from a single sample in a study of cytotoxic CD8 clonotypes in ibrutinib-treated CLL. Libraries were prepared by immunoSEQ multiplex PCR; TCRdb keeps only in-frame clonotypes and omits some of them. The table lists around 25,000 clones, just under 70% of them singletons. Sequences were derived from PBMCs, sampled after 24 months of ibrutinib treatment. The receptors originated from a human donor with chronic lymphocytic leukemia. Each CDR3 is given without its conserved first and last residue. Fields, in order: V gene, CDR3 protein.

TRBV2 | ASRAYGPAGETQY
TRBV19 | ASSHTSRGTEAF
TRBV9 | ASSGRDNNSPLH
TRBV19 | ASSMDRGNTEAF
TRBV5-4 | ASSLGEGGEQY
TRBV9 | ASSLRTNTEAF
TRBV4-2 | ASSPGAGRSDQPQH
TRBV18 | ASSPTATYEQY
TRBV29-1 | SVQDRADSPLH
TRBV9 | ASSEGTASSYEQY
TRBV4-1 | ASSQVGSDPYEKLF
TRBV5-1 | ASSPGPPNGYT